The source of this T cell receptor beta chain is a study of blood T cell repertoires in COVID-19. Generated by immunoSEQ multiplex PCR, the TCRdb table keeps only in-frame clones and is missing some. Here the sample spans approximately 290,000 clones, 80% to 95% being singletons. The CDR3 runs 15 residues. Germline-derived CDR1 and CDR2 are SGDLS and YYNGEE. Trimming removed 0 bases from V and 0 bases from J, with 9 bases in between. This sequence originates from a woman between 25 and 40 years old who had recovered from COVID-19. The V gene is TRBV9, the J gene TRBJ2-5, with D hard to call. Sequenced sample: PBMCs or T cells enriched from blood (not recorded which). CDR3 sequence (DNA): TGTGCCAGCAGCGTAGGTTCGGTGTACCAAGAGACCCAGTACTTC. Amino acids: CASSVGSVYQETQYF.